This is a list of T cell receptor beta chains from one sample in a study of vaccination and CD4 T cells after COVID-19. Their recognized antigens are unknown. TCRdb reprocessed the PCR reads via MiXCR and lists one record per CDR3 protein. The sample has roughly 20,000 distinct CDR3 sequences, around two fifths seen once. The sample here was CD4+ T cells from blood, cultured in vitro, taken after SARS-CoV-2 vaccination. Source of these receptors: a human donor who had recovered from COVID-19. Both conserved end residues are part of each CDR3. The D gene is left open where the match is weak. The listing skips clone size in some rows; elsewhere it reads once, few, many or a size class.

clone_size | j_call | cdr3_length | v_call | d_call | cdr3_aa | cdr3_nt
NA | TRBJ2-5 | 18 | TRBV12-3/TRBV12-4 | TRBD2 | CASSLGERVAGGRETQYF | TGTGCCAGCAGTCTGGGTGAGAGAGTTGCGGGAGGAAGGGAGACCCAGTACTTC
few | TRBJ1-1 | 14 | TRBV7-2 | NA | CASSSSDKNTEAFF | TGTGCCAGCAGCTCCTCAGACAAGAACACTGAAGCTTTCTTT
NA | TRBJ2-6 | 14 | TRBV20-1 | NA | CSARPVPGANVLTF | TGCAGTGCTAGACCCGTCCCCGGGGCCAACGTCCTGACTTTC
few | TRBJ2-1 | 16 | TRBV7-8 | TRBD2 | CASSLATSGAYNEQFF | TGTGCCAGCAGCTTAGCTACTAGCGGGGCATACAATGAGCAGTTCTTC
few | TRBJ2-5 | 11 | TRBV10-3 | TRBD2 | CAATGGETQYF | TGTGCCGCCACGGGGGGAGAGACCCAGTACTTC
few | TRBJ2-2 | 16 | TRBV28 | TRBD2 | CASSPHRGLGGGELFF | TGTGCCAGCAGTCCCCACCGAGGACTAGGAGGCGGGGAGCTGTTTTTT
NA | TRBJ2-7 | 14 | TRBV7-2 | TRBD1 | CASSLAGGPYEQYF | TGTGCCAGCAGCTTGGCAGGGGGCCCCTACGAGCAGTACTTC
few | TRBJ1-5 | 14 | TRBV20-1 | TRBD1 | CSADSGQRNQPQHF | TGCAGTGCTGACTCGGGACAGAGAAATCAGCCCCAGCATTTT
NA | TRBJ1-2 | 14 | TRBV4-2 | NA | CASSQDLDGYGYTF | TGTGCCAGCAGCCAAGACTTGGACGGCTATGGCTACACCTTC
few | TRBJ1-5 | 15 | TRBV7-9 | TRBD1 | CASSPGTAYNQPQHF | TGTGCCAGCAGCCCCGGGACAGCTTACAATCAGCCCCAGCATTTT
NA | TRBJ2-5 | 13 | TRBV2 | NA | CASSPDLQETQYF | TGTGCCAGCAGTCCAGACCTCCAAGAGACCCAGTACTTC
once | TRBJ2-7 | 15 | TRBV6-2/TRBV6-3 | NA | CASSSPLQITYEQYF | TGTGCCAGCAGTTCCCCTTTACAGATTACCTACGAGCAGTACTTC
NA | TRBJ2-1 | 13 | TRBV20-1 | TRBD2 | CSARRLAGTEQFF | TGCAGTGCGCGAAGACTAGCGGGAACTGAGCAGTTCTTC
NA | TRBJ2-3 | 20 | TRBV28 | TRBD1 | CASARSYASPTGPPRDTQYF | TGTGCCAGCGCCCGTTCTTACGCGTCGCCGACAGGGCCCCCCAGGGATACGCAGTATTTT
NA | TRBJ2-3 | 15 | TRBV12-3/TRBV12-4 | TRBD1 | CASRRPGTGSDTQYF | TGTGCCAGCAGACGTCCCGGGACAGGGTCGGATACGCAGTATTTT
once | TRBJ2-1 | 15 | TRBV4-3 | NA | CASSQAPPGVGEQFF | TGCGCCAGCAGCCAAGCCCCACCGGGAGTGGGGGAGCAGTTCTTC
NA | TRBJ1-5 | 13 | TRBV12-3/TRBV12-4 | NA | CASSFGADQPQHF | TGTGCCAGCAGTTTCGGGGCAGACCAGCCCCAGCATTTT
few | TRBJ1-6 | 14 | TRBV20-1 | NA | CSAPLATGGSPLHF | TGCAGTGCCCCGTTGGCCACCGGGGGTTCACCCCTCCACTTT
once | TRBJ2-1 | 13 | TRBV7-9 | NA | CASSLTGYNEQFF | TGTGCCAGCAGCTTAACAGGGTACAATGAGCAGTTCTTC
NA | TRBJ2-1 | 19 | TRBV27 | TRBD2 | CASSLRETSGRLSYNEQFF | TGTGCCAGCAGTTTAAGGGAGACTAGCGGGAGACTCTCCTACAATGAGCAGTTCTTC
few | TRBJ2-5 | 15 | TRBV20-1 | TRBD2 | CSATTSGRAPETQYF | TGCAGTGCTACTACTAGCGGGAGGGCCCCAGAGACCCAGTACTTC
NA | TRBJ1-5 | 13 | TRBV7-9 | TRBD1 | CASSSTGAQPQHF | TGTGCCAGCAGCTCAACAGGGGCTCAGCCCCAGCATTTT
NA | TRBJ2-5 | 18 | TRBV6-1 | TRBD2 | CASSELAGAAAGGETQYF | TGTGCCAGCAGTGAATTAGCGGGGGCCGCGGCTGGGGGAGAGACCCAGTACTTC
once | TRBJ1-1 | 14 | TRBV19 | NA | CASKGNRLNTEAFF | TGTGCCAGTAAGGGGAACAGACTGAACACTGAAGCTTTCTTT
few | TRBJ1-5 | 15 | TRBV20-1 | TRBD1 | CSARTSGTGVSFQHF | TGCAGTGCTAGAACCTCCGGGACAGGGGTGAGTTTTCAGCATTTT
few | TRBJ2-1 | 16 | TRBV7-2 | TRBD2 | CASSSRGSGFDNEQFF | TGTGCCAGCAGCTCGCGCGGTAGCGGGTTCGACAATGAGCAGTTCTTC
NA | TRBJ1-5 | 13 | TRBV20-1 | NA | CSAREWGKEPQHF | TGCAGTGCTAGAGAGTGGGGGAAGGAGCCCCAGCATTTT
few | TRBJ2-3 | 14 | TRBV20-1 | TRBD2 | CSAMGGRLADTQYF | TGCAGTGCTATGGGCGGGAGACTGGCAGATACGCAGTATTTT
NA | TRBJ1-2 | 19 | TRBV7-6 | TRBD1 | CASSLVLFRTGLPSYGYTF | TGTGCCAGCAGCTTAGTTCTCTTCCGGACAGGCCTTCCTTCATATGGCTACACCTTC
medium-sized | TRBJ1-1 | 14 | TRBV6-1 | NA | CASSEATGNTEAFF | TGTGCCAGCAGTGAAGCGACGGGAAACACTGAAGCTTTCTTT
few | TRBJ2-2 | 14 | TRBV20-1 | TRBD2 | CSAKRTRETGELFF | TGCAGTGCTAAGAGGACTAGAGAAACCGGGGAGCTGTTTTTT
NA | TRBJ2-7 | 13 | TRBV6-1 | TRBD2 | CASSPGTSQEQYF | TGTGCCAGCAGTCCAGGGACTAGCCAAGAGCAGTACTTC
NA | TRBJ2-3 | 14 | TRBV11-2 | NA | CASSLGLAGDTQYF | TGTGCCAGCAGCTTAGGGCTAGCAGGAGATACGCAGTATTTT
NA | TRBJ1-2 | 15 | TRBV6-1 | NA | CASRGTGAPNYGYTF | TGTGCCAGCAGGGGTACGGGGGCTCCTAACTATGGCTACACCTTC
NA | TRBJ2-2 | 16 | TRBV6-5 | TRBD1 | CASSYDRTGLTGELFF | TGTGCCAGCAGTTACGACAGGACAGGGCTTACCGGGGAGCTGTTTTTT
NA | TRBJ1-6 | 16 | TRBV21-1 | NA | CASTPARSSYNSPLHF | TGTGCCAGCACCCCAGCGAGGAGCTCCTATAATTCACCCCTCCACTTT
NA | TRBJ1-1 | 13 | TRBV12-3/TRBV12-4 | NA | CASSATRETEAFF | TGTGCCAGCAGTGCCACTAGGGAGACTGAAGCTTTCTTT
NA | TRBJ1-5 | 13 | TRBV24-1 | NA | CATSAGGNQPQHF | TGTGCCACCAGTGCTGGGGGAAATCAGCCCCAGCATTTT
NA | TRBJ2-7 | 13 | TRBV19 | NA | CASSKGQSYEQYF | TGTGCCAGTAGTAAAGGACAGTCCTACGAGCAGTACTTC
once | TRBJ2-2 | 13 | TRBV9 | NA | CASSVAASGELFF | TGTGCCAGCAGCGTAGCAGCTTCCGGGGAGCTGTTTTTT
NA | TRBJ2-7 | 12 | TRBV11-1 | NA | CASSPGQYEQYF | TGTGCCAGCAGTCCTGGACAGTACGAGCAGTACTTC
NA | TRBJ2-5 | 16 | TRBV18 | TRBD1 | CASSRGRDRAQETQYF | TGTGCCAGCTCACGGGGCCGGGACAGGGCTCAAGAGACCCAGTACTTC
NA | TRBJ1-2 | 17 | TRBV4-1 | NA | CASSQEPAGALNYGYTF | TGCGCCAGCAGCCAAGAGCCTGCGGGGGCACTCAACTATGGCTACACCTTC
NA | TRBJ1-1 | 15 | TRBV15 | NA | CATSRKTGLNTEAFF | TGTGCCACCAGCAGAAAGACAGGCCTGAACACTGAAGCTTTCTTT
NA | TRBJ2-7 | 13 | TRBV20-1 | TRBD2 | CSARGLAIYEQYF | TGCAGTGCTAGGGGACTAGCGATATACGAGCAGTACTTC
NA | TRBJ1-1 | 15 | TRBV7-2 | NA | CASSPGGSLNTEAFF | TGTGCCAGCAGCCCTGGGGGAAGCCTCAACACTGAAGCTTTCTTT
once | TRBJ1-5 | 13 | TRBV4-3 | NA | CASSQVPNQPQHF | TGCGCCAGCAGCCAAGTACCCAATCAGCCCCAGCATTTT
few | TRBJ1-2 | 14 | TRBV4-1 | TRBD1 | CASSKPGQNYGYTF | TGCGCCAGCAGCAAACCGGGACAGAACTATGGCTACACCTTC